A single sample gave rise to the 15 T cell receptor beta chains below, sequenced in a study of regulatory T cells in long-lasting Graves disease (dated by TCRdb to the early 2020s). The time point label for this specimen denotes: persistent/refractory GD, antithyroid drugs over 5 years with positive TRAb. For both TCR sequencing and RNA sequencing, RNA was extracted from PBMCs using TRIzol. The library came from multiplex PCR. Instrument on record: Illumina HiSeq 4000. CDR3 regions were amplified by Arm-PCR with iRepertoire HTBI primers to construct TCR beta libraries. TCRdb reprocessing: public reads trimmed at Q25 with fastp, clones called with MiXCR, in-frame beta chains kept. CDR3 protein sequences are deduplicated, and each keeps its most common genes and DNA. This sample has 500,000 to 800,000 distinct CDR3 sequences in its table, and around 30% of those were observed once. The ten largest clones add up to about 40% of the sample.

Specimen: peripheral blood mononuclear cells (PBMCs), collected when the disease was refractory, from a patient treated with antithyroid drugs. Receptor source: a female donor with Graves disease.

This chain joins TRBV2 and TRBJ2-2; D may be TRBD2 (6 bases). V dropped 1 base and J dropped 4 bases, with 16 bases sitting between them. In germline, CDR1 is SNHLY, CDR2 FYNNEI. This CDR3 has 17 amino acids. Written as DNA, the CDR3 is TGTGCCAGCAGTGAAGGGAGGGGACGAGCGACCACCGGGGAGCTGTTTTTT. Amino acids: CASSEGRGRATTGELFF.

The table lists this clonotype with a few counts. The rearrangement joins TRBV19 to TRBJ1-1, with D perhaps matching TRBD1 (6 bases). Trimming left V 3 bases short and J 0 bases short, with 11 bases between. CDR3 length: 15 amino acids. CDR1 and CDR2 from the germline V gene are LNHDA and SQIVND (reference sequence). The CDR3 spells CASSIGGPVNTEAFF. As DNA, the CDR3 is TGTGCCAGTAGTATTGGGGGGCCTGTGAACACTGAAGCTTTCTTT.

The chain has TRBV13 and TRBJ2-7; 9 bases map to TRBD1. This CDR3 has 15 residues. Looked up from germline, CDR1 is PRHDT and CDR2 is FYEKMQ (reference sequence). With V trimmed by 2 bases and J by 3 bases, 5 bases remained unmatched. CDR3 sequence (DNA): TGTGCCAGCAGCTTATACGGGACAGGGAACTACGAGCAGTACTTC. The encoded protein is CASSLYGTGNYEQYF.

As regards this clonotype: The conserved final phenylalanine or tryptophan is absent from the CDR3, which likely points to a read error. V and J are TRBV6-2 or TRBV6-3 and TRBJ1-1; D is undetermined. Germline V lookup: CDR1 MNHEY, CDR2 SVGEGT. The CDR3 extends over 13 amino acids. Trimming stripped 6 bases from V and 2 bases from J, with 10 bases between. The CDR3 region is CASSFQVNTEAFL. The CDR3, as DNA: TGTGCCAGCAGCTTCCAGGTTAACACTGAAGCTTTCCTT.

This chain links TRBV20-1 with TRBJ1-1, with a possible D match to TRBD1 (6 bases). The ends were cut back, 3 bases at V and 4 bases at J, with 12 bases in the middle. Germline V gives CDR1 DFQATT, CDR2 SNEGSKA (reference sequence). This CDR3 spans 13 amino acids. CDR3 sequence (DNA): TGCAGTGCTAGTATCCCGGGGGCCACTGAAGCTTTCTTT. It yields the protein CSASIPGATEAFF.

The CDR3 spells CASSQRPGQVNQPQHF. DNA for the CDR3: TGCGCCAGCAGCCAGAGACCGGGACAGGTTAATCAGCCCCAGCATTTT. This chain uses TRBV4-1 with TRBJ1-5; 8 bases line up with TRBD1. This CDR3 has 16 residues. Germline CDR1 is MGHRA and CDR2 is YSYEKL. V trimming: 3 bases; J trimming: 4 bases; junction bases outside the gene matches: 8.

This clonotype was observed a few times. This rearrangement joins TRBV2 to TRBJ1-3; D is ambiguous. Between the trimmed V and J ends, which lost 5 bases and 1 base, there was a span of 9 bases. Germline-derived CDR1 and CDR2 are SNHLY and FYNNEI. The CDR3 contains 14 residues. CDR3 residues: CASSLRQSGNTIYF. The CDR3 DNA follows: TGTGCCAGCAGTTTAAGACAATCTGGAAACACCATATATTTT.

The chain carries TRBV20-1 and TRBJ1-2; maybe TRBD1 (5 bases). The CDR3 is made up of 15 amino acids. Germline V CDR1 and CDR2: DFQATT, SNEGSKA (reference sequence). The V end was cut by 5 bases, the J end by 0 bases, with 16 bases between. The CDR3 nucleotides read TGCAGTGCTTCCCCCGGGGGGAGAGCTAACTATGGCTACACCTTC. Translation gives CSASPGGRANYGYTF.

This chain uses TRBV30 with TRBJ1-4, with no clear D. Germline V gives CDR1 GTSNPN, CDR2 SVGIG (reference sequence). The CDR3 covers 14 residues. Trimming took off 0 bases at V and 2 bases at J, with 7 bases between the two ends. The CDR3: CAWSVGLTNEKLFF. CDR3 nucleotide sequence: TGTGCCTGGAGTGTGGGCCTTACTAATGAAAAACTGTTTTTT.

In this sample, this clonotype turned up many times. V gene TRBV2 combines with J gene TRBJ1-5, with TRBD1 identical over 10 bases. Per germline, CDR1 SNHLY and CDR2 FYNNEI. This CDR3 is built from 15 residues. The J segment lost 2 bases and the V segment lost 6 bases, leaving 4 bases of the junction unmatched. CDR3 sequence (DNA): TGTGCCAGCAGGGAGACAGGGGGCGGCAATCAGCCCCAGCATTTT. Its translation: CASRETGGGNQPQHF.

This clonotype turned up a few times. The gene calls are TRBV3-1 and TRBJ1-2; D uncertain. CDR3 length: 15 amino acids. Germline CDR1 and CDR2: LGHDT and YNNKEL (reference sequence). V dropped 4 bases and J dropped 0 bases, with 12 bases sitting between them. The chain's CDR3 is CASSPVAGANYGYTF. CDR3 sequence (DNA): TGTGCCAGCAGCCCGGTGGCCGGAGCTAACTATGGCTACACCTTC.

The chain recombines TRBV6-2 or TRBV6-3 with TRBJ1-5; D might be TRBD1 (6 bases). V was clipped by 7 bases and J by 2 bases, with 15 bases between them. This CDR3 comprises 15 residues. The germline gives CDR1 MNHEY, CDR2 SVGEGT. The CDR3 DNA reads TGTGCCAGCACCCGGGTCAGGGGAGGCAATCAGCCCCAGCATTTT. Protein product: CASTRVRGGNQPQHF.

This clonotype came up a few times. The genes are TRBV6-1 and TRBJ2-4; TRBD2 agrees at 10 bases. There are 16 residues in the CDR3. Germline values: CDR1 MNHNS, CDR2 SASEGT. After removal of 2 bases from V and 7 bases from J, the junction contained 8 bases not matched to a gene. The CDR3 nucleotides are TGTGCCAGCAGTGAACAGCGGGAGGGCCTTGCGAACATTCAGTACTTC. It translates to CASSEQREGLANIQYF.

The V and J genes are TRBV10-3 and TRBJ1-1, with 8 bases identical to TRBD1. J lost 1 base, V lost 6 bases, and 7 bases had no gene match. The germline gives CDR1 ENHRY, CDR2 SYGVKD. This CDR3 has 15 residues. The CDR3 DNA sequence: TGTGCCATCAGCAACGGACAGGGAAAGAACACTGAAGCTTTCTTT. The encoded protein is CAISNGQGKNTEAFF.

V gene TRBV30 combines with J gene TRBJ1-1; tentatively, D is TRBD1 (5 bases). Looked up from germline, CDR1 is GTSNPN and CDR2 is SVGIG (reference sequence). Trimming took 0 bases from V and 4 from J, leaving 9 bases between them. This CDR3 has 13 residues. DNA for the CDR3: TGTGCCTGGAGTGTCCAGGGTTTCACTGAAGCTTTCTTT. Translation gives CAWSVQGFTEAFF.